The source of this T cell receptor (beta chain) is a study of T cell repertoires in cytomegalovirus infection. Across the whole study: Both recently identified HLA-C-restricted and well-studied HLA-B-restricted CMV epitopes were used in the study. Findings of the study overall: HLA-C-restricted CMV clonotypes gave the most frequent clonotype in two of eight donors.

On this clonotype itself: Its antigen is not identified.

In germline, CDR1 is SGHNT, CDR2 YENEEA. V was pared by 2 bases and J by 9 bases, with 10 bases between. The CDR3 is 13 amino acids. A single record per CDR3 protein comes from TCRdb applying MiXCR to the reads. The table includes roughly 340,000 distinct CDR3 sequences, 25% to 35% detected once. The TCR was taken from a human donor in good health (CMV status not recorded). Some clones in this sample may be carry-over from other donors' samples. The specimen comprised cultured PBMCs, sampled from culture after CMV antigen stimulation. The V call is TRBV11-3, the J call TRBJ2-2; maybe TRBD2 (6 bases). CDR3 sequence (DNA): TGTGCCAGCAGCTTACGAGGGGACTGGGAGCTGTTTTTT. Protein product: CASSLRGDWELFF. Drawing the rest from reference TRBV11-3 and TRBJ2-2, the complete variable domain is EAGVVQSPRYKIIEKKQPVAFWCNPISGHNTLYWYLQNLGQGPELLIRYENEEAVDDSQLPKDRFSAERLKGVDSTLKIQPAELGDSAVYLCASSLRGDWELFFGEGSRLTVL.